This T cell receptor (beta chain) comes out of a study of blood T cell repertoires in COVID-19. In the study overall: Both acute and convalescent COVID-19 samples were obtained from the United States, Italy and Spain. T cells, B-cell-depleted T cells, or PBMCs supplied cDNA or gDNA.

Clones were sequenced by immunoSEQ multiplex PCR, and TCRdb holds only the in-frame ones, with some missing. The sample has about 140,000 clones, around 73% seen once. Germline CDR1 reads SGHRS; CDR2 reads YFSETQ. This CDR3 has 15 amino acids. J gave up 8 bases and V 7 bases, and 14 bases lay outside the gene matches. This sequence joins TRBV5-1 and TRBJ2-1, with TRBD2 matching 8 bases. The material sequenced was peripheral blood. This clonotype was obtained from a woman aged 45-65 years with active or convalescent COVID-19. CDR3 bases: TGCGCCAGCTACCGAAGCGGGGGCGGGAGCTATGAGCAGTTCTTC. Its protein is CASYRSGGGSYEQFF.